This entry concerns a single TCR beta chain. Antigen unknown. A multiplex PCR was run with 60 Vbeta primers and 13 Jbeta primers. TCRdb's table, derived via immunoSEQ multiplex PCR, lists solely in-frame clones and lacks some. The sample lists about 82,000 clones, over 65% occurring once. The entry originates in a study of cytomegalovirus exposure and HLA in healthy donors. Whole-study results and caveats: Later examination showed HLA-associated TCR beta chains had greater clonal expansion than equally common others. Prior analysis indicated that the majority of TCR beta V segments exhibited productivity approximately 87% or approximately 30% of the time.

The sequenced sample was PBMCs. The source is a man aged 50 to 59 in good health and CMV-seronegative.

DNA of the CDR3: TGTGCCAGCACTCCACAGGACAGGGTTGGAGGTGGCTACACCTTC. Its protein is CASTPQDRVGGGYTF. The rearrangement links TRBV28 to TRBJ1-2, with 8 bases matching TRBD1. The V and J ends lost 7 bases and 7 bases, in that order; junction bases with no gene match: 14. Germline assignment: CDR1 MDHEN and CDR2 SYDVKM. This CDR3 contains 15 residues.